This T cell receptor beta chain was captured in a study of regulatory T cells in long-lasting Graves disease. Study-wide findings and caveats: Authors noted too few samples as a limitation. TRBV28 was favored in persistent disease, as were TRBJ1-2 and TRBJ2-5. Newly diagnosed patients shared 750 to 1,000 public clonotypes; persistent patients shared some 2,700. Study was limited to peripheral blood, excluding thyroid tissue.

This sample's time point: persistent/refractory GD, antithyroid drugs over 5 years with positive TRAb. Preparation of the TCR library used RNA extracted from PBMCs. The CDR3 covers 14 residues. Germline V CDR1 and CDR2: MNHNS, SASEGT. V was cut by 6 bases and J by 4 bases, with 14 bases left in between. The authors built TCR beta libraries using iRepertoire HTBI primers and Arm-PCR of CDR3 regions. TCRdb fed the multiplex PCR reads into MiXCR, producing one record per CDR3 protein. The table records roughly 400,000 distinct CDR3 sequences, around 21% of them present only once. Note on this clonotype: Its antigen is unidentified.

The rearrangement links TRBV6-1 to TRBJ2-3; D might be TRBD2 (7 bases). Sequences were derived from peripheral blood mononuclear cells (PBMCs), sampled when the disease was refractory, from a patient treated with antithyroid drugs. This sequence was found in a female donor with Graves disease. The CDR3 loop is CASRGGQLPDTQYF. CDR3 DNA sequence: TGTGCCAGCAGGGGGGGGCAGCTTCCAGATACGCAGTATTTT.